The count of the clone carrying this T cell receptor (beta chain) is one. Original methodology: Using reference gene primer amplification, nucleated cell counts were estimated. Libraries were prepared by immunoSEQ multiplex PCR; TCRdb keeps only in-frame clonotypes and omits some of them. The V and J calls and the clone size are those of that table, but D and trimming were determined from the DNA. The sample holds 130,000 or so clones, roughly two thirds seen once. The V gene end was trimmed by 4 bases and the J gene end by 7 bases; junction bases not matched to a gene: 8. CDR1 and CDR2 from the germline V gene are SGHRS and YFSETQ. The CDR3 has 16 amino acids. This specimen belongs to a study of blood T cell repertoires in COVID-19. Whole-study context: Samples came from the United States, Italy and Spain, spanning acute and convalescent COVID-19. T cells, B-cell-depleted T cells, or PBMCs supplied cDNA or gDNA.

The sequenced material came from peripheral blood. This sequence joins TRBV5-1 and TRBJ2-2; 12 bases map to TRBD2. This sequence originates from a woman between 70 and 85 years old with acute or convalescent COVID-19. The CDR3 region is CASSPLPSGRDGELFF. CDR3 in DNA: TGCGCCAGCAGCCCGCTCCCTAGCGGGAGGGACGGGGAGCTGTTTTTT.